This T cell receptor (beta chain) emerged from a study of graft-versus-host responses after intestinal transplantation. Study as a whole: Recipients got multivisceral, liver-intestinal, or isolated intestinal transplants.

The table lists this clone with a few counts. The target antigen is unknown. Germline values: CDR1 SGHDT, CDR2 YYEEEE. V shed 5 bases and J shed 0 bases, with 12 bases lying between them. This CDR3 is 14 amino acids long. Findings and caveats of the study: Early after transplant, HvG declines were associated with peak levels of circulating GvH clones. The authors found GvH clones in recipient marrow, some appearing first in ileum or blood.

Sequencing was performed with immunoSEQ multiplex PCR; in TCRdb, only in-frame clones are kept and a portion is missing. The sample comprises approximately 12,000 clones, around four fifths of which are singletons, and approximately 46% rests with the top ten. The source was PBMCs, collected about 130 days after transplant. The clonotype comes from a human patient who received an intestinal transplant, so some T cells may come from the graft donor. The chain couples TRBV5-6 to TRBJ2-7; D is uncertain. The CDR3 sequence: CASRYRASSYEQYF. For the CDR3, the DNA is TGTGCCAGCAGGTACAGAGCGTCCTCCTACGAGCAGTACTTC.